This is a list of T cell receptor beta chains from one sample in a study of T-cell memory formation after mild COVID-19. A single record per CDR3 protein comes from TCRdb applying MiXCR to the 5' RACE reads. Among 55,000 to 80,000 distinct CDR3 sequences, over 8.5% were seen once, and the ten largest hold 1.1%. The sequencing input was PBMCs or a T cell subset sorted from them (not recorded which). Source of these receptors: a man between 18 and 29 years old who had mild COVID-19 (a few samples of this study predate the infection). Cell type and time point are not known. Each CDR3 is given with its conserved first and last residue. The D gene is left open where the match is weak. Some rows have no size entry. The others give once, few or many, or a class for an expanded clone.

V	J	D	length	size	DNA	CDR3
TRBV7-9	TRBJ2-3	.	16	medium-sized	TGTGCCAGCAGCCCCAGATGGGGACTGAGCACAGATACGCAGTATTTT	CASSPRWGLSTDTQYF
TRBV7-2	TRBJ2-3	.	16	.	TGTGCCAGCAGCGCCCTGGGGCACAAAGAGACAGATACGCAGTATTTT	CASSALGHKETDTQYF
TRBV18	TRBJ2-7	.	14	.	TGTGCCAGCTCATTCTCAGACAGGCCATTCGAGCAGTACTTC	CASSFSDRPFEQYF
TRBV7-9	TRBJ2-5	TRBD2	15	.	TGTGCCAGCAGCTTAGTGATGGGGGGGCAAGAGACCCAGTACTTC	CASSLVMGGQETQYF
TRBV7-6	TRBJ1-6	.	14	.	TGTGCCAGCAGCTCGCGGGACATGGATTCACCCCTCCACTTT	CASSSRDMDSPLHF
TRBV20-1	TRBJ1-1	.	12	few	TGCAGCCTTCAGACACTAAACACTGAAGCTTTCTTT	CSLQTLNTEAFF
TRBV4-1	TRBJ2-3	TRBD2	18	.	TGCGCCAGCAGGCCAAAATTTGGGACTAGGGGCCGCACAGATACGCAGTATTTT	CASRPKFGTRGRTDTQYF
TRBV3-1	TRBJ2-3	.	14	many	TGTGCCAGCAGCCCTAGCTACAGCACAGATACGCAGTATTTT	CASSPSYSTDTQYF
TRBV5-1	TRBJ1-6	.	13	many	TGCGCCAGCAGCTTGGAAGGTAATTCACCCCTCCACTTT	CASSLEGNSPLHF
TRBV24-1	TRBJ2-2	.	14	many	TGTGCCACCAGTGATCCCGGGTCCCGGAGGGAGCTGTTTTTT	CATSDPGSRRELFF
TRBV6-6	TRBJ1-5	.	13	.	TGTGCCAGCAAGTCGATCTTAAGACAGCCCCAGCATTTT	CASKSILRQPQHF
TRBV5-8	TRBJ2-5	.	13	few	TGTGCCAGCAGCTTGGTGGGGCAAGAGACCCAGTACTTC	CASSLVGQETQYF
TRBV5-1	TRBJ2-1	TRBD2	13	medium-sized	TGCGCCAGCAGCGTGACTAGCGTCCGTGAGCAGTTCTTC	CASSVTSVREQFF
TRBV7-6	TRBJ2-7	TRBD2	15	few	TGTGCCAGCAGCTTAGGACTAGCGGGGAACTACGAGCAGTACTTC	CASSLGLAGNYEQYF
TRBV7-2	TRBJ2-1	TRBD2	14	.	TGTGCCAGCAGCTTAGAGCGGGGGGGCAATGAGCAGTTCTTC	CASSLERGGNEQFF
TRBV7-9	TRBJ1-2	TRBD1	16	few	TGTGCCAGCAGCTTACATAAGACAGGGATGGGCCGCGGCTACACCTTC	CASSLHKTGMGRGYTF
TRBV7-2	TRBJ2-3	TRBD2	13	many	TGTGCCAGCGGAAGGGAGGGGACAGATACGCAGTATTTT	CASGREGTDTQYF
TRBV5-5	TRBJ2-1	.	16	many	TGTGCCAGCAGCTCCGGTCTGGGGGGGCATATCGATGAGCAGTTCTTC	CASSSGLGGHIDEQFF
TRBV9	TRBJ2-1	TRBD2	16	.	TGTGCCAGCAGCGTAGCTACCAGCGGGGGGAGGAATGAGCAGTTCTTC	CASSVATSGGRNEQFF
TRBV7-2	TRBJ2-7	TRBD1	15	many	TGTGCCAGCAGCCGCCCCGGGACAGCTTCCTACGAGCAGTACTTC	CASSRPGTASYEQYF
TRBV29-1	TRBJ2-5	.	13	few	TGCAGCGTTGTGGAGGGTAGGGTCGAGACCCAGTACTTC	CSVVEGRVETQYF
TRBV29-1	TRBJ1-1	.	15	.	TGCAGCGTTGATACAGGACGGTTCATGAACACTGAAGCTTTCTTT	CSVDTGRFMNTEAFF
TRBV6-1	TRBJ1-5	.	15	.	TGTGCCAGCTGGGGGGGGACAACTAGTCATCAGCCCCAGCATTTT	CASWGGTTSHQPQHF
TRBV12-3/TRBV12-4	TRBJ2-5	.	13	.	TGTGCCAGCAGACTGTCTGGGGGAGAGACCCAGTACTTC	CASRLSGGETQYF
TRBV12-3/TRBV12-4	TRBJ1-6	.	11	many	TGTGCCAGCAGCTTAAATTCACCCCTCCACTTT	CASSLNSPLHF
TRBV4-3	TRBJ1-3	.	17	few	TGCGCCAGCAGCCCCGGGCCGCCCAAGAGCTCTGGAAACACCATATATTTT	CASSPGPPKSSGNTIYF
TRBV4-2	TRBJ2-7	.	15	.	TGTGCCAGCAGCCAAGTTTGGGGCGGCTCCTACGAGCAGTACTTC	CASSQVWGGSYEQYF
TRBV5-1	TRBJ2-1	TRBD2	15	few	TGCGCCAGCAGCTTGATCAGCGGGGGGGCCAATGAGCAGTTCTTC	CASSLISGGANEQFF
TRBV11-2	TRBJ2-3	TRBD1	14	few	TGTGCCAGCAGCTTAGCGGGACAGGGGTCTACGCAGTATTTT	CASSLAGQGSTQYF
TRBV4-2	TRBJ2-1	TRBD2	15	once	TGTGCCAGCAGCCACCGACTAGCGGAGGACAATGAGCAGTTCTTC	CASSHRLAEDNEQFF
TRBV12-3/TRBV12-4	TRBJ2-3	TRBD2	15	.	TGTGCCAGCAGTTTTTTAGCGGGGGGCGCAGATACGCAGTATTTT	CASSFLAGGADTQYF
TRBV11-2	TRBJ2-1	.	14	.	TGTGCCAGCAGCTCGCCTCGAGGTAGGGATGAGCAGTTCTTC	CASSSPRGRDEQFF
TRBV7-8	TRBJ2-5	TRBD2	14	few	TGTGCCAGCAGCTTTGGGGGGGACCAAGAGACCCAGTACTTC	CASSFGGDQETQYF
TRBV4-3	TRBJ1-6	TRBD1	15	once	TGCGCCAGCAGCCAAGCGGACAGGTTGAATTCACCCCTCCACTTT	CASSQADRLNSPLHF
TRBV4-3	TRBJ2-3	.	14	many	TGCGCCAGCAGCCGGGGACTTGGCACAGATACGCAGTATTTT	CASSRGLGTDTQYF